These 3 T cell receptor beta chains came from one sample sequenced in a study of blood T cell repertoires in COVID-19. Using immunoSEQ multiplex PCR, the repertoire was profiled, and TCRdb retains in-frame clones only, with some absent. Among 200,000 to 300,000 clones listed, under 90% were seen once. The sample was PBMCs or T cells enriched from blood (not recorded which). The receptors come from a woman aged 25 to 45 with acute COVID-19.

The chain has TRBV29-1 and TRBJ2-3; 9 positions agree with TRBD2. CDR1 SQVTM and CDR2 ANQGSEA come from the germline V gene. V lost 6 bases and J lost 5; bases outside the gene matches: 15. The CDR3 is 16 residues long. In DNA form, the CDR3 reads TGCAGCGTGGTCCCTACGGCGGGGGGGCCAATAGATACGCAGTATTTT. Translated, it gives CSVVPTAGGPIDTQYF.

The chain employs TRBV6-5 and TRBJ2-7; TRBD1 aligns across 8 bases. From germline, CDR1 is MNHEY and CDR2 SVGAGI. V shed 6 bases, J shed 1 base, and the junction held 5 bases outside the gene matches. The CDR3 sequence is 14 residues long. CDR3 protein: CASRDTGGSYEQYF. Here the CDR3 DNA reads TGTGCCAGCAGGGACACAGGGGGATCCTACGAGCAGTACTTC.

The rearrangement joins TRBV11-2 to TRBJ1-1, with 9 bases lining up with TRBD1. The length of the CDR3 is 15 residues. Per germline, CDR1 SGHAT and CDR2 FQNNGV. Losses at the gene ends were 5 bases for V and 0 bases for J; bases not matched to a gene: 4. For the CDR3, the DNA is TGTGCCAGCAGCGCGACAGGGGGGATGAACACTGAAGCTTTCTTT. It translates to CASSATGGMNTEAFF.